This T cell receptor (beta chain) was sequenced during a study of control samples from healthy donors and cancer patients. This table comes from immunoSEQ multiplex PCR, and its TCRdb copy is limited to in-frame clones, with some not included. The table records about 130,000 clones, approximately 90% of them present only once. CDR1 is MGHRA and CDR2 is YSYEKL in the germline V gene. V was shortened by 0 bases and J by 1 base, with 6 bases between the two germline ends. The CDR3 consists of 14 residues. This clonotype was obtained from a man between 18 and 29 years old in good health. This sequence joins TRBV4-1 and TRBJ1-1; weak D call: TRBD1 (5 bases). Sequencing was performed on blood. As DNA, the CDR3 is TGCGCCAGCAGCCAAGATCAGGGGAACACTGAAGCTTTCTTT. Its translation: CASSQDQGNTEAFF.